The clone carrying this T cell receptor beta chain was recorded only once. The entry originates in a study of blood T cell repertoires in COVID-19. On the study more broadly: PBMCs, B-cell-depleted T cells, or T cells provided the cDNA or gDNA that made up the material.

Per the original data handling: It was from reference gene primer amplification that nucleated cell counts were estimated. The method was immunoSEQ multiplex PCR; TCRdb's version includes in-frame clones alone and lacks a portion of them. D and trimming were read from the DNA, whereas the V and J calls and clone size are those reported in that table. The sample lists approximately 120,000 clones, 74% occurring once. CDR3 length equals 17 residues. In germline, CDR1 is MGHRA, CDR2 YSYEKL. Trimming removed 0 bases from V and 2 bases from J; junction bases left unmatched: 9. The sequencing sample was made of peripheral blood. The chain has TRBV4-1 and TRBJ2-7; TRBD2 aligns across 8 bases. The sequence derives from a man aged 55 to 70 with acute or convalescent COVID-19. CDR3 loop: CASSQDPAGTRTYEQYF. In DNA form, the CDR3 reads TGCGCCAGCAGCCAAGACCCCGCGGGGACTAGAACCTACGAGCAGTACTTC.